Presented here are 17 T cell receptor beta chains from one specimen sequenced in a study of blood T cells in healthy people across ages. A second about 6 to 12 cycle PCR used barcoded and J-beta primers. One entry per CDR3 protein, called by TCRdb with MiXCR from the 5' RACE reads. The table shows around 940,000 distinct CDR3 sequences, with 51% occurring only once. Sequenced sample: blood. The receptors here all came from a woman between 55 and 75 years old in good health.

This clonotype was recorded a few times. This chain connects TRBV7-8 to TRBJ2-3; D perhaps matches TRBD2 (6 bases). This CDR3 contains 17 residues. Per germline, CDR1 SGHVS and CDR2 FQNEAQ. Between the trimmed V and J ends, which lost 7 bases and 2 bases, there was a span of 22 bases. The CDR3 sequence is CASIPHRRGGLTDTQYF. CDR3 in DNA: TGTGCCAGCATACCCCATCGGCGGGGCGGGCTCACAGATACGCAGTATTTT. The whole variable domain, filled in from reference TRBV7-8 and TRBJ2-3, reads GAGVSQSPRYKVAKRGQDVALRCDPISGHVSLFWYQQALGQGPEFLTYFQNEAQLDKSGLPSDRFFAERPEGSVSTLKIQRTQQEDSAVYLCASIPHRRGGLTDTQYFGPGTRLTVL.

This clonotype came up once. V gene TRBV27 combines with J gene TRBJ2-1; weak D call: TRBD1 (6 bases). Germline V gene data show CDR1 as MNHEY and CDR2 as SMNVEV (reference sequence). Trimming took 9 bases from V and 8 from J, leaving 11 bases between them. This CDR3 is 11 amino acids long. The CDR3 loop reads CARGAGDEQFF. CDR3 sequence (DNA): TGTGCCAGGGGGGCTGGGGATGAGCAGTTCTTC.

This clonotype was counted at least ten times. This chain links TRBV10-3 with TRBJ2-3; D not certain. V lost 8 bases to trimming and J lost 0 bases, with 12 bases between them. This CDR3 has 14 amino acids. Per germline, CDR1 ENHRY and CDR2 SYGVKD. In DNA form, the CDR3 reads TGTGCCATCGCCAGACTGTCTAGCACAGATACGCAGTATTTT. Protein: CAIARLSSTDTQYF.

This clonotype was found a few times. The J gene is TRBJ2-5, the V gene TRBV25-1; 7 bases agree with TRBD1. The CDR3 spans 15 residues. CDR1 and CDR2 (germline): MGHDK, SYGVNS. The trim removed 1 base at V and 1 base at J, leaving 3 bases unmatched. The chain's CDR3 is CASSESGTAQETQYF. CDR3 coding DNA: TGTGCCAGCAGTGAATCCGGGACAGCCCAAGAGACCCAGTACTTC.

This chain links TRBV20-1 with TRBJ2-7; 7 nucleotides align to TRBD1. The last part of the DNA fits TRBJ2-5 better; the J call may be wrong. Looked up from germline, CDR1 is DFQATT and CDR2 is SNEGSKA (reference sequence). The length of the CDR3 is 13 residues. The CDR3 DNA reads TGCAGTGCAAGTAACAGGGGTAGGGAGACCCAGTACTTC. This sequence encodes CSASNRGRETQYF.

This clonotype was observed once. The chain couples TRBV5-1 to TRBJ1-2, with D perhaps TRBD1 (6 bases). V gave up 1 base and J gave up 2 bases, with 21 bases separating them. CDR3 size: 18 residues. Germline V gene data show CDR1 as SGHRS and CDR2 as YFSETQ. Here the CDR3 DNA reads TGCGCCAGCAGCTTGACTTTGACAGGCCTATCTTTAAACTATGGCTACACCTTC. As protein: CASSLTLTGLSLNYGYTF. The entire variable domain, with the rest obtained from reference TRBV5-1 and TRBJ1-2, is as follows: KAGVTQTPRYLIKTRGQQVTLSCSPISGHRSVSWYQQTPGQGLQFLFEYFSETQRNKGNFPGRFSGRQFSNSRSEMNVSTLELGDSALYLCASSLTLTGLSLNYGYTFGSGTRLTVV.

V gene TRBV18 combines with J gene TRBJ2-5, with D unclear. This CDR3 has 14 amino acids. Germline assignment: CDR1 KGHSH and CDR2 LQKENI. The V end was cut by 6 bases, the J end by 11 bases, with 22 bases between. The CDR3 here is CASSFAGKVDEQYF. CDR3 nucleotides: TGTGCCAGCTCTTTTGCCGGCAAGGTTGATGAGCAGTACTTC.

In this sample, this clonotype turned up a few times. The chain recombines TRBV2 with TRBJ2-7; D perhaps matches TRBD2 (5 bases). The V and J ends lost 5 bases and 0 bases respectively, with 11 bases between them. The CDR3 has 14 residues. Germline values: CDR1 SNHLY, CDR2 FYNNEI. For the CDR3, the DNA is TGTGCCAGCAGTCCCCCGGACTCCTCCTACGAGCAGTACTTC. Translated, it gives CASSPPDSSYEQYF.

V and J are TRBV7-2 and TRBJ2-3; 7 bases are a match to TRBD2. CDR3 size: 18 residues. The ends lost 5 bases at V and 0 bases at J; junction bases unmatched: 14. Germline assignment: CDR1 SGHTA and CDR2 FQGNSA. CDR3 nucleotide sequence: TGTGCCAGCAGCGTCGGTGGGGCTAGCGGCCCTAGCACAGATACGCAGTATTTT. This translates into CASSVGGASGPSTDTQYF. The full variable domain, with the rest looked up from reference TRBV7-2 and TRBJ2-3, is GAGVSQSPSNKVTEKGKDVELRCDPISGHTALYWYRQSLGQGLEFLIYFQGNSAPDKSGLPSDRFSAERTGGSVSTLTIQRTQQEDSAVYLCASSVGGASGPSTDTQYFGPGTRLTVL.

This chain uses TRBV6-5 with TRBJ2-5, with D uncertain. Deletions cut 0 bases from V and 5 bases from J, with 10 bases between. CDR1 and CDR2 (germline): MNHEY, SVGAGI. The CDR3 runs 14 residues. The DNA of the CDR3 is TGTGCCAGCAGTTACTCGACCGGAGAGGAGACCCAGTACTTC. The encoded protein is CASSYSTGEETQYF.

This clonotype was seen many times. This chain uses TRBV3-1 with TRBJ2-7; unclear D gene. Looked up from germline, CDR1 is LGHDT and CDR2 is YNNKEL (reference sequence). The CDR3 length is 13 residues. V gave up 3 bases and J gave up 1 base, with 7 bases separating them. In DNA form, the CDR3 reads TGTGCCAGCAGCCAGAGTAATTCCTACGAGCAGTACTTC. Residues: CASSQSNSYEQYF.

The CDR3 DNA reads as TGTGCCAGCAGTGAATCCACCTATTGGGGCCGGGACAGGGGTAGCGAGCGGTACTTC. The encoded protein is CASSESTYWGRDRGSERYF. V usage is TRBV25-1 and J usage is TRBJ2-5, with TRBD1 matching over 10 bases. CDR1 MGHDK and CDR2 SYGVNS come from the germline V gene. With V trimmed by 1 base and J by 13 bases, 24 bases remained unmatched. CDR3 size: 19 residues. Full variable domain (remainder filled in from reference TRBV25-1 and TRBJ2-5): EADIYQTPRYLVIGTGKKITLECSQTMGHDKMYWYQQDPGMELHLIHYSYGVNSTEKGDLSSESTVSRIRTEHFPLTLESARPSHTSQYLCASSESTYWGRDRGSERYFGPGTRLLVL.

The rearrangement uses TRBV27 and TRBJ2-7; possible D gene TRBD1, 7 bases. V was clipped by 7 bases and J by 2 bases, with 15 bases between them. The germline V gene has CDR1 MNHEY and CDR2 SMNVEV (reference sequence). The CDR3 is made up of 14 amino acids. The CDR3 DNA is TGTGCCAGCAACCGCGGGACAGCCCCCTACGAGCAGTACTTC. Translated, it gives CASNRGTAPYEQYF.

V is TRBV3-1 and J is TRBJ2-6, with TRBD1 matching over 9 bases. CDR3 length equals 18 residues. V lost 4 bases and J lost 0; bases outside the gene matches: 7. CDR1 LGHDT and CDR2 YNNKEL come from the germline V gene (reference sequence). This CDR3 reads CASSLDRGFPSGANVLTF. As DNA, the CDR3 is TGTGCCAGCAGCCTCGACAGGGGGTTCCCCTCTGGGGCCAACGTCCTGACTTTC.

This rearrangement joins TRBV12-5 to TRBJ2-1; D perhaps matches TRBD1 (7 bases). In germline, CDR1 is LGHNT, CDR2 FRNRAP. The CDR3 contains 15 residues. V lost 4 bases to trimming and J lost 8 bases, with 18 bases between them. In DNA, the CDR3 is TGTGCTAGTGGTTCCGACAGGGAACTAGCCCATGAGCAGTTCTTC. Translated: CASGSDRELAHEQFF.

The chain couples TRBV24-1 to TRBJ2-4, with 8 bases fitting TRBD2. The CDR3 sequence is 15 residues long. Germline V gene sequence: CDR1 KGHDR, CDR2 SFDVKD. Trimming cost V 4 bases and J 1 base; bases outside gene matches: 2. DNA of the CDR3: TGTGCCACCAGTGAAACTAGCGGTGCCAAAAACATTCAGTACTTC. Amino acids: CATSETSGAKNIQYF.

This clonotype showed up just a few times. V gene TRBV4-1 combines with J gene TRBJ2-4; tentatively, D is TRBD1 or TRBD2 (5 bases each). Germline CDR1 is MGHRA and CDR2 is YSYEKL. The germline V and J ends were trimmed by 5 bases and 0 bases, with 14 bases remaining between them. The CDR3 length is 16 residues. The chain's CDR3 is CASSAIGTIAKNIQYF. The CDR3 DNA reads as TGCGCCAGCAGCGCCATCGGGACGATAGCCAAAAACATTCAGTACTTC.